These T cell receptor beta chains were read from a single sample in a study of cytomegalovirus exposure and HLA in healthy donors. The protocol was immunoSEQ multiplex PCR, while the TCRdb copy is restricted to in-frame clones and leaves out a portion. The table records over 150,000 clones, roughly 90% of them present only once. The sequenced material came from PBMCs. The origin of the receptors is a man younger than 35 in good health and CMV-seropositive. CDR3s include the opening cysteine and the closing phenylalanine or tryptophan. D genes are given only for firm matches. Size is stated for part of the rows, as once, few or many counts, or as a class when the clone is expanded.

d_gene,v_gene,j_gene,abundance,CDR3nt,CDR3aa
TRBD2,TRBV6-5,TRBJ2-1,NA,TGTGCCAGCAGTTATGGGGGGGGTTACAATGAGCAGTTCTTC,CASSYGGGYNEQFF
NA,TRBV19,TRBJ1-1,NA,TGTGCCAGTAGTATAGATCTTGGCGGAGCTTTCTTT,CASSIDLGGAFF
NA,TRBV4-2,TRBJ1-6,once,TGTGCCAGCAGTTCCTCACAGGGCCGGGATTCACCCCTCCACTTT,CASSSSQGRDSPLHF
TRBD2,TRBV14,TRBJ2-2,NA,TGTGCCAGCAGCCAACTTACCCGGGGGGGAACCGGGGAGCTGTTTTTT,CASSQLTRGGTGELFF
TRBD1,TRBV18,TRBJ2-1,NA,TGTGCCAGCTCACCGGGCACAGACAGGGCCTACAATGAGCAGTTCTTC,CASSPGTDRAYNEQFF
TRBD1,TRBV6-1,TRBJ1-3,NA,TGTGCCAGCAGCGAACTCAGACGGACAGGGTCTGGAAACACCATATATTTT,CASSELRRTGSGNTIYF
TRBD2,TRBV5-1,TRBJ2-1,NA,TGCGCCAGCAGCTCCCGAACTAGCGGGGCTGCCTACAATGAGCAGTTCTTC,CASSSRTSGAAYNEQFF
TRBD1,TRBV19,TRBJ1-5,few,TGTGCCAGTAGTGGGTCGACAGGGAATCAGCCCCAGCATTTT,CASSGSTGNQPQHF
NA,TRBV4-1,TRBJ1-1,NA,TGCGCCAGCAGCCAAGGAGGGGCCAGGGGCACTGAAGCTTTCTTT,CASSQGGARGTEAFF
TRBD1,TRBV28,TRBJ2-7,NA,TGTGCCAGCAGTTTAGCTCGACAGGGTGGGGGCGAGCAGTACTTC,CASSLARQGGGEQYF
NA,TRBV4-2,TRBJ2-3,NA,TGTGCCAGCAGCCAAGGCATCCAGGCAGATACGCAGTATTTT,CASSQGIQADTQYF
NA,TRBV4-1,TRBJ1-2,NA,TGCGCCAGCAGCCAAGAGGAGCGAGGGAACTATGGCTACACCTTC,CASSQEERGNYGYTF
TRBD1,TRBV7-7,TRBJ2-6,NA,TGTGCCAGCAGCTCCGACAGGGCCCCTGGGGCCAACGTCCTGACTTTC,CASSSDRAPGANVLTF
TRBD2,TRBV7-9,TRBJ2-2,NA,TGTGCCAGCAGCATCCAGCCGGGGGGCACCGGGGAGCTGTTTTTT,CASSIQPGGTGELFF
NA,TRBV4-3,TRBJ2-5,NA,TGCGCCAGCAGCCAAGTCCCCCTAAAGGAGGGCGGGGTCCAAGAGACCCAGTACTTC,CASSQVPLKEGGVQETQYF
NA,TRBV7-6,TRBJ1-5,NA,TGTGCCAGCAGCTTCGTCGGCAATCAGCCCCAGCATTTT,CASSFVGNQPQHF
TRBD2,TRBV19,TRBJ2-7,NA,TGTGCCAGTAGTATGTATGCGGGAGGGCCAGGGGACGAGCAGTACTTC,CASSMYAGGPGDEQYF
TRBD1,TRBV6-5,TRBJ2-1,NA,TGTGCCAGCAGTGTCGGGACAGGGGAAAGGGATGAGCAGTTCTTC,CASSVGTGERDEQFF
NA,TRBV9,TRBJ1-1,few,TGTGCCAGCAGCGCCTTAGGGGGCACTGAAGCTTTCTTT,CASSALGGTEAFF
TRBD2,TRBV5-1,TRBJ2-7,NA,TGCGCCAGCAGCTTGGGGACTAGCGGGAGGGGCGAGCAGTACTTC,CASSLGTSGRGEQYF
TRBD1,TRBV30,TRBJ2-7,NA,TGTGCCTTCACAGGGGACAACTACGAGCAGTACTTC,CAFTGDNYEQYF
NA,TRBV6-5,TRBJ1-4,NA,TGTGCCAGCAGTTACAGCGGCAGGCTTAATGAAAAACTGTTTTTT,CASSYSGRLNEKLFF
TRBD1,TRBV7-2,TRBJ2-7,NA,TGTGCCAGCAGCCGTGGACAGGGGCCCTACGAGCAGTACTTC,CASSRGQGPYEQYF
NA,TRBV29-1,TRBJ2-3,NA,TGCAGCGTCCGTACAGATACGCAGTATTTT,CSVRTDTQYF
NA,TRBV11-2,TRBJ2-5,NA,TGTGCCAGCAGCCTAGGGCCCGGGGGACAGACCCAGTACTTC,CASSLGPGGQTQYF
TRBD2,TRBV7-3,TRBJ2-5,NA,TGTGCCAGCAGCCTCGGTTGGGTAGCGGGTCTCCAAGAGACCCAGTACTTC,CASSLGWVAGLQETQYF
TRBD1,TRBV6-5,TRBJ2-1,NA,TGTGCCAGCAGTTCCGCCGGACAGGGGTACAATGAGCAGTTCTTC,CASSSAGQGYNEQFF
NA,TRBV27,TRBJ2-2,NA,TGTGCCAGACCACGCCGCGCCTTTAGTTCCTGGCGGAGGAACACCGGGGAGCTGTTTTTT,CARPRRAFSSWRRNTGELFF
TRBD1,TRBV2,TRBJ2-5,NA,TGTGCCAGCCCTAGAGAAGGCGGGACAGGGGGCGGAAAGACCCAGTACTTC,CASPREGGTGGGKTQYF
NA,TRBV7-2,TRBJ1-3,NA,TGTGCCAGCAGCTCACAGGGAACTGACGGAAACACCATATATTTT,CASSSQGTDGNTIYF
TRBD1,TRBV6-5,TRBJ1-2,NA,TGTGCCAGCAGTTATGACAGGGCATGGTATGGCTACACCTTC,CASSYDRAWYGYTF
TRBD1,TRBV5-6,TRBJ1-5,NA,TGTGCCAGCAGCTTTTTCCAGGGGGTACAACAGCCCCAGCATTTT,CASSFFQGVQQPQHF
TRBD1,TRBV6-5,TRBJ1-1,NA,TGTGCCAGCAGTTCGGAGACAGGGAAGGCTGAAGCTTTCTTT,CASSSETGKAEAFF
NA,TRBV4-3,TRBJ1-3,NA,TGCGCCAGCAGCCAAGATAGGGGAAGATCTGGAAACACCATATATTTT,CASSQDRGRSGNTIYF
TRBD1,TRBV19,TRBJ2-3,NA,TGTGCCAGTATAAGGACAGGGGCCTCCACAGATACGCAGTATTTT,CASIRTGASTDTQYF
NA,TRBV7-6,TRBJ2-1,NA,TGTGCCAGCAGCTTAGCGTACGGGAGCTCCTACAATGAGCAGTTCTTC,CASSLAYGSSYNEQFF
TRBD1,TRBV5-1,TRBJ1-5,NA,TGCGCCAGCAGCTTGGTGGGACAGCCCGATCAGCCCCAGCATTTT,CASSLVGQPDQPQHF
TRBD1,TRBV20-1,TRBJ2-7,NA,TGCAGTGTTGGGACAGCCTACGAGCAGTACTTC,CSVGTAYEQYF